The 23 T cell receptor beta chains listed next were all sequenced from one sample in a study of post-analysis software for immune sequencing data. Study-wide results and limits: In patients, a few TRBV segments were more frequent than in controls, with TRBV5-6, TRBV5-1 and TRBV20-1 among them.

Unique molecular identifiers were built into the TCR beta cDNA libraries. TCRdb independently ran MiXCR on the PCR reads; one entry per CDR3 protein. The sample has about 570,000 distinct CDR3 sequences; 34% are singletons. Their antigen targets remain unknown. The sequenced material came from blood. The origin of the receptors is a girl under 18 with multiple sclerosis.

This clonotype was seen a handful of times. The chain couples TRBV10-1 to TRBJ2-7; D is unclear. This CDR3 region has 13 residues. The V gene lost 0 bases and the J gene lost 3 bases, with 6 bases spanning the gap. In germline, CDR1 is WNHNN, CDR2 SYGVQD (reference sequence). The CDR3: CASSESGIYEQYF. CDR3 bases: TGCGCCAGCAGTGAGTCAGGGATCTACGAGCAGTACTTC.

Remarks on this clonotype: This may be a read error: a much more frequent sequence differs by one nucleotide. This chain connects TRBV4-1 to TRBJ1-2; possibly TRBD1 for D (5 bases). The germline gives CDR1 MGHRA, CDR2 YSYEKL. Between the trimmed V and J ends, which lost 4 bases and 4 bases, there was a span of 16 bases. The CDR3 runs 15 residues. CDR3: CASSRIHTGGYGYTF. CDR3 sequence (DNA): TGCGCCAGCAGCCGCATTCACACAGGAGGCTATGGCTACACCTTC.

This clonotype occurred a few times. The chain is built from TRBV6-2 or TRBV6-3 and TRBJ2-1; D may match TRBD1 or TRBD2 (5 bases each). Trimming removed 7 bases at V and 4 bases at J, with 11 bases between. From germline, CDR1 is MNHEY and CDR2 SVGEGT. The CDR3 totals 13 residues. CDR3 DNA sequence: TGTGCCAGCACTAACGGGGCGTACAATGAGCAGTTCTTC. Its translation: CASTNGAYNEQFF.

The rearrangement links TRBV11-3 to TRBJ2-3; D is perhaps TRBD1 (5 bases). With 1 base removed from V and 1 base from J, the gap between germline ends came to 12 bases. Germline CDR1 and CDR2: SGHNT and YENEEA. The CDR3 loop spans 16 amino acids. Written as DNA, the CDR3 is TGTGCCAGCAGCTTAGGCGCGGACACCCGCACAGATACGCAGTATTTT. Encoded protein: CASSLGADTRTDTQYF.

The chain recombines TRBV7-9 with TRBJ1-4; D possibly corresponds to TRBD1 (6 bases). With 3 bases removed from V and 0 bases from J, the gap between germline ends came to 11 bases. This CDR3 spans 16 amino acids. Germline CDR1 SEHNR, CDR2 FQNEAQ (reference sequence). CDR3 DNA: TGTGCCAGCAGCTTTTCGGACAGCCCAACTAATGAAAAACTGTTTTTT. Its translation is CASSFSDSPTNEKLFF.

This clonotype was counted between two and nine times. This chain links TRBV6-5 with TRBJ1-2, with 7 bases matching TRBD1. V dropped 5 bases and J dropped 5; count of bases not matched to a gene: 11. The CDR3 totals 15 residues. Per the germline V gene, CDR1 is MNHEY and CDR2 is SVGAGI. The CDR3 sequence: CASSRDSGWDYGYTF. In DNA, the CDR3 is TGTGCCAGCAGTCGGGACAGCGGTTGGGATTATGGCTACACCTTC.

As DNA, the CDR3 is TGTGCCAGCAGCTTTGGCCCGGCCAGTGAGCAGTTCTTC. Amino acid sequence: CASSFGPASEQFF. The genes are TRBV11-3 and TRBJ2-1; D unclear. V lost 3 bases to trimming and J lost 9 bases, with 12 bases between them. The CDR3 runs to 13 residues. The V gene's germline CDR1 is SGHNT and CDR2 YENEEA.

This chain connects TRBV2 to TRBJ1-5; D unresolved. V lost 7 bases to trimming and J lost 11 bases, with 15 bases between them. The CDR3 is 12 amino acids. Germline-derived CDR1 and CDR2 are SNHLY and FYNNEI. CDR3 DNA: TGTGCCAGCAACCGACGGGGTAGGGCCCAGCATTTT. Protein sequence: CASNRRGRAQHF.

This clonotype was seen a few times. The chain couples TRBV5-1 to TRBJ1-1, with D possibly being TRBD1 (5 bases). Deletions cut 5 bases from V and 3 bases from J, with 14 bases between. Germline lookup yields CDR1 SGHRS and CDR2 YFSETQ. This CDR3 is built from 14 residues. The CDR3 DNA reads TGCGCCAGCAGACTTACGTGGGGGTACACTGAAGCTTTCTTT. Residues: CASRLTWGYTEAFF.

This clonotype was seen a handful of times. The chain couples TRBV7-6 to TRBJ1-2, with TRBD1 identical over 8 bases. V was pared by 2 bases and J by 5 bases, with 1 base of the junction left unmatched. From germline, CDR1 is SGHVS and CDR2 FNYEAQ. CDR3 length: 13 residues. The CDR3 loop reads CASSLNRGYGYTF. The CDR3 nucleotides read TGTGCCAGCAGCTTAAACAGGGGGTATGGCTACACCTTC.

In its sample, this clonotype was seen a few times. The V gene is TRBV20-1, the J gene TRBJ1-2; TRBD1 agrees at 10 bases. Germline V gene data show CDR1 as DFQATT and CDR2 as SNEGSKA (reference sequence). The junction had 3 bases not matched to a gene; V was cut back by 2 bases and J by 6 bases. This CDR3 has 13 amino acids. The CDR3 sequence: CSARKTGGDGYTF. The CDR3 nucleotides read TGCAGTGCTAGAAAGACAGGGGGCGATGGCTACACCTTC.

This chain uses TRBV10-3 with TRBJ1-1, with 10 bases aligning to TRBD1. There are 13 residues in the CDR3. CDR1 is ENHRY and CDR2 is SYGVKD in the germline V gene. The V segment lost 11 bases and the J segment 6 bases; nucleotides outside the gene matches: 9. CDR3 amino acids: CASRTGGSSEAFF. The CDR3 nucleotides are TGTGCCTCCCGGACAGGGGGGAGCTCTGAAGCTTTCTTT.

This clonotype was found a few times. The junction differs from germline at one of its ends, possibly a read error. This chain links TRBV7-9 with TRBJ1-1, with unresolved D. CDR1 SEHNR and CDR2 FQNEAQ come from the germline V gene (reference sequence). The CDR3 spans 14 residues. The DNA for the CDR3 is TGTGCCAGCAGCTTCGGGAGGGAGAACAGTGAAGCTTTCTTT. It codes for CASSFGRENSEAFF.

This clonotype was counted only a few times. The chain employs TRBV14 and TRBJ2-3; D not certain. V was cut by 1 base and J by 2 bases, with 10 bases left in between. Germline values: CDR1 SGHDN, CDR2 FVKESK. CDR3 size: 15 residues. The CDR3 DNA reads TGTGCCAGCAGCCAAGTAAGCTCTTACACAGATACGCAGTATTTT. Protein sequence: CASSQVSSYTDTQYF.

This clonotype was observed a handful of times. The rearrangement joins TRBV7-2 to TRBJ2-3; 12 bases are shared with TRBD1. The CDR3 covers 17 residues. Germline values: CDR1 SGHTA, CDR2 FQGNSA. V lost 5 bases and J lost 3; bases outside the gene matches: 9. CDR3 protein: CASSITGTGGRTDTQYF. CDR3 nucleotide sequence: TGTGCCAGCAGCATTACCGGGACAGGGGGCCGGACAGATACGCAGTATTTT. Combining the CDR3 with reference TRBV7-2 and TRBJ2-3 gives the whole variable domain GAGVSQSPSNKVTEKGKDVELRCDPISGHTALYWYRQSLGQGLEFLIYFQGNSAPDKSGLPSDRFSAERTGGSVSTLTIQRTQQEDSAVYLCASSITGTGGRTDTQYFGPGTRLTVL.

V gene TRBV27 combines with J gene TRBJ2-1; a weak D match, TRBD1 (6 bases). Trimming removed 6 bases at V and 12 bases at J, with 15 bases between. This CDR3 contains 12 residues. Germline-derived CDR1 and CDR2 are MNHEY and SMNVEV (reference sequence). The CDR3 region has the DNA TGTGCCAGCAGGGCAACAGGGAATTTGCAGTTCTTC. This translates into CASRATGNLQFF.

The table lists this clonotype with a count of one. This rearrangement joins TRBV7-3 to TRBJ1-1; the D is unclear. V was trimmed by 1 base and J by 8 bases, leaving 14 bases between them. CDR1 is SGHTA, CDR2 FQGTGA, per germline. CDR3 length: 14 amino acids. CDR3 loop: CASSLNHAGTEAFF. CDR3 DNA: TGTGCCAGCAGCTTAAACCACGCGGGTACCGAAGCTTTCTTT.

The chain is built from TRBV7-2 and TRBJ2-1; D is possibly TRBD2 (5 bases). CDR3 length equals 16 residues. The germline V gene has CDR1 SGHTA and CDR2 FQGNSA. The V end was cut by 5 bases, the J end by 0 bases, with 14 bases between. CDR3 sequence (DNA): TGTGCCAGCAGCCCACAGACTATGAGCTCCTACAATGAGCAGTTCTTC. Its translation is CASSPQTMSSYNEQFF.

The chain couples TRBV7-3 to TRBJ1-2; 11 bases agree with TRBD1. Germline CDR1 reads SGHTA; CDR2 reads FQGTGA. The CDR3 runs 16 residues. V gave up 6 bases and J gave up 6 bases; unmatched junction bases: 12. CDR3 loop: CASSWTGGASRDGYTF. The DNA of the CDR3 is TGTGCCAGCAGTTGGACAGGGGGCGCTTCGAGGGATGGCTACACCTTC.

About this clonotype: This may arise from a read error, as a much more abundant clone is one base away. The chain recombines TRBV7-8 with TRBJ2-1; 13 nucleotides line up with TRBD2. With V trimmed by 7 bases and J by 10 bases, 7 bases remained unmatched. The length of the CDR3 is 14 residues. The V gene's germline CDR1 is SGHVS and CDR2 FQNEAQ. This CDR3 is CASNRLAGGYEQFF. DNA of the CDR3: TGTGCCAGCAACCGACTAGCGGGGGGATACGAGCAGTTCTTC.

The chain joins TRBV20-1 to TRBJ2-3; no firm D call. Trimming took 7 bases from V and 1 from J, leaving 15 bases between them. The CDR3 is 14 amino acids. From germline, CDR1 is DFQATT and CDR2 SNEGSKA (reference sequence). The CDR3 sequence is CSVSNDWGTDTQYF. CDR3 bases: TGCAGTGTTTCGAACGACTGGGGCACAGATACGCAGTATTTT.

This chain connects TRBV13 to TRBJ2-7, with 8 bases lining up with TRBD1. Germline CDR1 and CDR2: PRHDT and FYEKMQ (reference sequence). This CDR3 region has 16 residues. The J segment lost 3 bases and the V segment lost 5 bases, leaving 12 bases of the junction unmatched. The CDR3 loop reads CASSPLGQAGFYEQYF. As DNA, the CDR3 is TGTGCCAGCAGCCCCTTGGGACAGGCGGGCTTCTACGAGCAGTACTTC.

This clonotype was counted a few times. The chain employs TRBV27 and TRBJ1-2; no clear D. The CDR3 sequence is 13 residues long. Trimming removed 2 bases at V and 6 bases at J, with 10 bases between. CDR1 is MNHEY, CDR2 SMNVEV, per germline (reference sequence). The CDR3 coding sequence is TGTGCCAGCAGTTTAGGCGGTTTGGATGGCTACACCTTC. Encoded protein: CASSLGGLDGYTF.